The 17 T cell receptor beta chains presented below share a single source sample, sequenced in a study of CD8+ T cells in alopecia areata (dated by TCRdb to 2017 to 2018). Library method: the immunoSEQ multiplex PCR assay. RNA was extracted from all samples and reverse transcribed into cDNA, which served as template for TCR sequencing. In its TCRdb copy, this immuneACCESS table keeps in-frame sequences only and misses some clones. Where compared with another copy, unresolved V genes explain less than half of these, and the others have no known cause. This sample holds 15,000 to 20,000 clones; less than 70% were observed only once. The ten largest clones capture around 5.8% of the sample. Explained via the paper, the time point label denotes: baseline before oral tofacitinib. Lesional scalp punch biopsies and peripheral blood were collected from alopecia areata patients. This sample comprised skin, obtained at week 0. The receptors were gathered from a human donor with alopecia areata.

This clone has more than one count but fewer than ten. The rearrangement uses TRBV23-1 and TRBJ2-7; D remains ambiguous. TRBV23-1 has ORF status, its function being uncertain. The CDR3 covers 13 residues. Between the trimmed V and J ends, which lost 2 bases and 8 bases, there was a span of 13 bases. For the CDR3, the DNA is TGCGCCAGCAGTCAAAGTTCGCGGACGCAGCAGTACTTC. Amino acid sequence: CASSQSSRTQQYF.

This clone was found a few times. The chain combines TRBV14 with TRBJ1-4, with 9 positions matching TRBD1. CDR3 length: 15 residues. After removal of 4 bases from V and 5 bases from J, the junction contained 5 bases not matched to a gene. Germline loops: CDR1 SGHDN, CDR2 FVKESK. The CDR3 sequence: CASSRGQGINEKLFF. As DNA, the CDR3 is TGTGCCAGCAGCCGTGGACAGGGGATAAATGAAAAACTGTTTTTT.

The chain joins TRBV11-2 to TRBJ2-3; TRBD2 matches at 7 bases. Germline V gene data show CDR1 as SGHAT and CDR2 as FQNNGV. This CDR3 spans 16 amino acids. V trimming: 0 bases; J trimming: 4 bases; junction bases outside the gene matches: 7. The CDR3 sequence is CASSLDGGGSSDTQYF. The CDR3 bases are TGTGCCAGCAGCTTAGACGGCGGGGGTAGCTCAGATACGCAGTATTTT.

There are a few counts of this clone. The chain uses TRBV15 and TRBJ1-3, with 9 bases matching TRBD1. CDR1 is LNHNV, CDR2 YYDKDF, per germline (reference sequence). This CDR3 spans 17 amino acids. V shed 4 bases, J shed 1 base, and the junction held 8 bases outside the gene matches. This CDR3 reads CATSNRDRAFSGNTIYF. CDR3 nucleotides: TGTGCCACCAGCAACCGGGACAGGGCCTTTTCTGGAAACACCATATATTTT.

The V call is TRBV7-2, the J call TRBJ2-2; D call uncertain. Germline assignment: CDR1 SGHTA and CDR2 FQGNSA. The CDR3 is 14 residues long. Trimming cost V 3 bases and J 3 bases, with 8 bases left between them. The CDR3 here is CASSFSPDTGELFF. CDR3 sequence (DNA): TGTGCCAGCAGCTTTTCTCCGGACACCGGGGAGCTGTTTTTT.

V gene TRBV11-2 combines with J gene TRBJ2-5; the D is unclear. The germline V gene encodes CDR1 SGHAT and CDR2 FQNNGV. The CDR3 extends over 16 amino acids. V was trimmed by 1 base and J by 1 base, leaving 13 bases between them. The CDR3 DNA reads as TGTGCCAGCAGCTTAGCACCTTGGCTTCCCCAAGAGACCCAGTACTTC. Residues: CASSLAPWLPQETQYF.

This chain joins TRBV7-9 and TRBJ1-1; D is unclear. Trimming left V 5 bases short and J 2 bases short, with 9 bases between. Germline assignment: CDR1 SEHNR and CDR2 FQNEAQ (reference sequence). This CDR3 spans 13 amino acids. In DNA form, the CDR3 reads TGTGCCAGCAGCGGGATACGCAACACTGAAGCTTTCTTT. As protein: CASSGIRNTEAFF.

This chain joins TRBV13 and TRBJ2-5, with 7 bases matching TRBD2. After removal of 5 bases from V and 5 bases from J, the junction contained 5 bases not matched to a gene. Germline lookup yields CDR1 PRHDT and CDR2 FYEKMQ (reference sequence). The CDR3 is 13 residues long. The chain's CDR3 is CASSAGVLETQYF. DNA of the CDR3: TGTGCCAGCAGCGCGGGGGTTTTGGAGACCCAGTACTTC.

The chain carries TRBV29-1 and TRBJ2-5; TRBD1 agrees at 7 bases. The CDR3 is made up of 13 amino acids. Trimming at V came to 7 bases and at J to 5 bases, leaving 10 bases not matched to a gene. Germline assignment: CDR1 SQVTM and CDR2 ANQGSEA. The CDR3 DNA is TGCAGCGGCTTAAGGGGGCCGGAGGAGACCCAGTACTTC. This sequence encodes CSGLRGPEETQYF.

This clone was counted between two and nine times. The chain links TRBV11-2 to TRBJ1-3; D is unclear. The germline CDR1 and CDR2 sequences are SGHAT and FQNNGV. CDR3 length: 13 residues. V dropped 5 bases and J dropped 4 bases, with 9 bases sitting between them. The CDR3 loop is CASSPPGGNTIYF. The DNA for the CDR3 is TGTGCCAGCAGCCCACCGGGAGGAAACACCATATATTTT.

The V call is TRBV4-3, the J call TRBJ2-3; no clear D gene. Germline lookup yields CDR1 LGHNA and CDR2 YSLEER. The V end was cut by 0 bases, the J end by 4 bases, with 14 bases between. This CDR3 contains 16 residues. CDR3 sequence: CASSQDGRIWSDTQYF. The CDR3 DNA is TGCGCCAGCAGCCAAGACGGCAGGATATGGTCAGATACGCAGTATTTT.

V is TRBV7-9 and J is TRBJ2-1, with D maybe TRBD2 (5 bases). Trimming removed 5 bases at V and 8 bases at J, with 13 bases between. This CDR3 has 13 residues. Germline assignment: CDR1 SEHNR and CDR2 FQNEAQ (reference sequence). CDR3 residues: CASSLYSAYEQFF. Here the CDR3 DNA reads TGTGCCAGCAGCCTATATAGCGCGTATGAGCAGTTCTTC.

The sample holds a few counts of this clone. The V and J genes are TRBV27 and TRBJ2-1, with D perhaps being TRBD1 or TRBD2 (5 bases each). The ends were cut back, 7 bases at V and 2 bases at J, with 21 bases in the middle. The CDR3 has 17 residues. The germline CDR1 and CDR2 sequences are MNHEY and SMNVEV (reference sequence). CDR3 DNA: TGTGCCAGCAATCCCCGGGGCACTCTAAGCCCCTACAATGAGCAGTTCTTC. Translated, it gives CASNPRGTLSPYNEQFF.

The gene calls are TRBV5-4 and TRBJ1-1, with D perhaps TRBD1 (6 bases). Germline CDR1 is SGHNT and CDR2 is YYREEE (reference sequence). The CDR3 is 14 residues long. Trimming took 2 bases from V and 7 from J, leaving 15 bases between them. In nucleotides, the CDR3 is TGTGCCAGCAGCTTAACGGTGGACAGCCTTGAAGCTTTCTTT. Its protein product is CASSLTVDSLEAFF.

V usage is TRBV21-1 and J usage is TRBJ2-1; the tabulated D call, TRBD1, remains unverified against the DNA. TRBV21-1 is a documented pseudogene. The CDR3 sequence is 16 residues long. The CDR3 DNA is TGTGCCAGCACTACTTCTGGACAGAGCTCCTACAATGAGCAGTTCTTC. Encoded protein: CASTTSGQSSYNEQFF.

The chain is built from TRBV4-2 and TRBJ1-1, with a tentative D call TRBD1 (6 bases). The CDR3 is 15 amino acids. Trimming removed 3 bases from V and 5 bases from J, with 16 bases in between. Per germline, CDR1 LGHNA and CDR2 YNFKEQ. This chain's CDR3 is CASSQPGWGQTEAFF. The CDR3 bases are TGTGCCAGCAGCCAGCCAGGGTGGGGGCAGACTGAAGCTTTCTTT.

The rearrangement joins TRBV5-4 to TRBJ1-2; 8 bases line up with TRBD1. V gave up 3 bases and J gave up 4 bases; unmatched junction bases: 8. The CDR3 runs to 15 residues. Per the germline V gene, CDR1 is SGHNT and CDR2 is YYREEE (reference sequence). Written as DNA, the CDR3 is TGTGCCAGCAGCTCATCAGGGGGCGCAGGCTATGGCTACACCTTC. This gives the protein CASSSSGGAGYGYTF.